This T cell receptor beta chain stems from a study of beta chain features in type 1 diabetes. Per the germline V gene, CDR1 is SQVTM and CDR2 is ANQGSEA. The CDR3 is 13 residues long. Unmatched junction bases numbered 5, after V lost 5 bases and J lost 6 bases. Reverse transcription of all isolated RNA meant that expressed TCRB transcripts were sequenced. Data came from immunoSEQ multiplex PCR; TCRdb stores just in-frame clones and leaves some out. The sample consists of some 410,000 clones, about an eighth of them appearing once. In its sample, this clone was seen a few times. The sequenced sample consisted of naive CD4+ T cells from blood. The TCR sequence derives from a woman between 18 and 29 years old in good health. The rearrangement links TRBV29-1 to TRBJ2-2, with 8 bases fitting TRBD1. CDR3 in DNA: TGCAGCGTTAGGACAGGGTGGTCCGGGGAGCTGTTTTTT. Amino acids: CSVRTGWSGELFF.